What follows are 30 T cell receptor beta chains derived from one specimen sequenced in a study of blood T cell repertoires in COVID-19 (dated by TCRdb to about 2020). Library generation was performed with the immunoSEQ multiplex PCR assay. TCRdb provides this immuneACCESS table in a form limited to in-frame rearrangements. Some clones are lacking; in checked studies, under half of them reflect an unresolved V gene, and why the rest are absent is not known. The sample table lists about 70,000 clones, 80% to 90% of them with a count of one. Of the sample, about 11% is held by the ten largest clones. The sample consisted of peripheral blood. All receptors come from a woman between 18 and 29 years old with acute or convalescent COVID-19.

This clone was seen once. The V gene is TRBV6-2 or TRBV6-3, the J gene TRBJ1-5; D is ambiguous. The CDR3 sequence is 13 residues long. CDR1 and CDR2 from the germline V gene are MNHEY and SVGEGT. Deletions cut 0 bases from V and 5 bases from J, with 5 bases between. The CDR3 coding sequence is TGTGCCAGCAGTTACTCGCGGGATCAGCCCCAGCATTTT. This codes for CASSYSRDQPQHF.

This rearrangement joins TRBV3-1 (or the pseudogene TRBV3-2) to TRBJ1-3, with D perhaps TRBD1 (5 bases). Per germline, CDR1 LGHDT and CDR2 YNNKEL (reference sequence). The CDR3 loop spans 14 amino acids. V was trimmed by 0 bases and J by 9 bases, leaving 12 bases between them. The CDR3 here is CASSQDPGTSTIYF. CDR3 DNA: TGTGCCAGCAGCCAAGATCCGGGGACTAGCACCATATATTTT.

The chain joins TRBV3-1 (or the pseudogene TRBV3-2) to TRBJ1-4; no reliable D call. Germline V gene data show CDR1 as LGHDT and CDR2 as YNNKEL (reference sequence). V gave up 3 bases and J gave up 0 bases, with 14 bases separating them. The CDR3 consists of 17 residues. In DNA form, the CDR3 reads TGTGCCAGCAGCCAGCAGGTTGTTATGGCAACTAATGAAAAACTGTTTTTT. Translated: CASSQQVVMATNEKLFF.

This rearrangement joins TRBV5-1 to TRBJ2-2, with TRBD2 identical over 16 bases. The CDR3 is 20 residues long. The V gene end was trimmed by 4 bases and the J gene end by 2 bases; junction bases not matched to a gene: 11. Germline V gives CDR1 SGHRS, CDR2 YFSETQ. The CDR3 bases are TGCGCCAGCAGCGCAACGCCGGGACTAGCGGGGGGGCGTAACACCGGGGAGCTGTTTTTT. Protein product: CASSATPGLAGGRNTGELFF. Complete variable domain (other parts from reference TRBV5-1 and TRBJ2-2): KAGVTQTPRYLIKTRGQQVTLSCSPISGHRSVSWYQQTPGQGLQFLFEYFSETQRNKGNFPGRFSGRQFSNSRSEMNVSTLELGDSALYLCASSATPGLAGGRNTGELFFGEGSRLTVL.

The chain carries TRBV29-1 and TRBJ2-1; 8 bases match TRBD1. This CDR3 region has 14 residues. V lost 3 bases, J lost 4 bases, and 5 bases stayed unmatched. The germline V gene encodes CDR1 SQVTM and CDR2 ANQGSEA. The CDR3 sequence is CSVDQGALYNEQFF. The CDR3 DNA reads TGCAGCGTTGACCAGGGGGCACTTTACAATGAGCAGTTCTTC.

The genes are TRBV6-6 and TRBJ1-5; TRBD1 aligns across 10 bases. J was trimmed by 0 bases and V by 5 bases; bases with no gene match: 7. The CDR3 is 17 amino acids. CDR1 and CDR2 (germline): MNHNY, SVGAGI (reference sequence). The chain's CDR3 is CASSQMGTGASNQPQHF. The CDR3 nucleotides read TGTGCCAGCAGTCAAATGGGGACAGGGGCTAGCAATCAGCCCCAGCATTTT.

The rearrangement links TRBV6-5 to TRBJ1-4; D may be TRBD1 (5 bases). The CDR3 is 14 amino acids. V was shortened by 7 bases and J by 4 bases, with 13 bases between the two germline ends. Germline CDR1 reads MNHEY; CDR2 reads SVGAGI. This CDR3 is CASTQGGFNEKLFF. CDR3 sequence (DNA): TGTGCCAGCACTCAGGGAGGGTTTAATGAAAAACTGTTTTTT.

The genes are TRBV11-2 and TRBJ2-2; no firm D call. Trimming stripped 5 bases from V and 1 base from J, with 11 bases between. Germline V gives CDR1 SGHAT, CDR2 FQNNGV. The CDR3 has 15 amino acids. The CDR3 sequence is CASSPWARNTGELFF. The CDR3 coding sequence is TGTGCCAGCAGCCCGTGGGCTCGGAACACCGGGGAGCTGTTTTTT.

This clone qualifies as medium-sized. The V gene is TRBV27, the J gene TRBJ1-5, with D possibly being TRBD1 (5 bases). The germline V and J ends were trimmed by 4 bases and 6 bases, with 13 bases remaining between them. This CDR3 is 14 amino acids long. The germline CDR1 and CDR2 sequences are MNHEY and SMNVEV (reference sequence). Here the CDR3 DNA reads TGTGCCAGCAGTTCATCTACAGGATTTCAGCCCCAGCATTTT. Protein product: CASSSSTGFQPQHF.

The rearrangement links TRBV21-1 to TRBJ1-3; the table assigns TRBD1, which was not confirmed against the DNA. TRBV21-1 is recorded as a pseudogene. The CDR3 length is 19 residues. The CDR3 loop is CASSKEHRDPSPKGNTIYF. In DNA form, the CDR3 reads TGTGCCAGCAGCAAAGAGCACAGGGACCCCTCCCCGAAGGGAAACACCATATATTTT.

This clone was seen just once. V usage is TRBV2 and J usage is TRBJ2-3; 8 nucleotides line up with TRBD1. The ends lost 7 bases at V and 4 bases at J; junction bases unmatched: 7. CDR1 is SNHLY and CDR2 is FYNNEI in the germline V gene. This CDR3 spans 14 amino acids. CDR3 protein: CASNRQGFSDTQYF. In DNA form, the CDR3 reads TGTGCCAGCAACCGACAGGGGTTCTCAGATACGCAGTATTTT.

The chain is built from TRBV10-3 and TRBJ2-3, with TRBD2 matching 9 bases. The CDR3 has 13 amino acids. Unmatched junction bases numbered 8, after V lost 11 bases and J lost 5 bases. Looked up from germline, CDR1 is ENHRY and CDR2 is SYGVKD. The CDR3 reads CAGSSGVGDTQYF. In DNA, the CDR3 is TGTGCCGGTTCTAGCGGGGTGGGAGATACGCAGTATTTT.

The genes are TRBV10-2 and TRBJ2-3; D possibly corresponds to TRBD2 (6 bases). Germline values: CDR1 WSHSY, CDR2 SAAADI. V lost 4 bases and J 0 bases, leaving 11 bases between the germline ends. This CDR3 has 15 residues. CDR3 loop: CASSARGGSTDTQYF. The CDR3, as DNA: TGCGCCAGCAGTGCGCGGGGAGGAAGCACAGATACGCAGTATTTT.

This clone was observed a few times. The chain is built from TRBV7-2 and TRBJ1-2; D is perhaps TRBD1 (5 bases). Germline-derived CDR1 and CDR2 are SGHTA and FQGNSA. Trimming took off 1 base at V and 5 bases at J, with 17 bases between the two ends. This CDR3 is built from 16 residues. CDR3 DNA: TGTGCCAGCAGCTTAGAGGGCGGGGCTAGGCGTTATGGCTACACCTTC. Encoded protein: CASSLEGGARRYGYTF.

This clone has more than one count but fewer than ten. The V gene is TRBV7-9, the J gene TRBJ1-5; D is unresolved. The V gene's germline CDR1 is SEHNR and CDR2 FQNEAQ (reference sequence). The CDR3 runs to 14 residues. V was trimmed by 5 bases and J by 3 bases, leaving 11 bases between them. CDR3 nucleotide sequence: TGTGCCAGCAGCGCAGATGGTTACAATCAGCCCCAGCATTTT. This codes for CASSADGYNQPQHF. Based on the CDR3 plus reference TRBV7-9 and TRBJ1-5, the full variable domain is DTGVSQNPRHKITKRGQNVTFRCDPISEHNRLYWYRQTLGQGPEFLTYFQNEAQLEKSRLLSDRFSAERPKGSFSTLEIQRTEQGDSAMYLCASSADGYNQPQHFGDGTRLSIL.

This clone came up a few times. The chain carries TRBV30 and TRBJ2-1, with 11 nucleotides matching TRBD2. The CDR3 is 15 residues long. Germline-derived CDR1 and CDR2 are GTSNPN and SVGIG (reference sequence). The V segment lost 3 bases and the J segment 1 base; nucleotides outside the gene matches: 2. The CDR3 protein is CAWSLAGGSYNEQFF. The CDR3 DNA reads TGTGCCTGGAGCTTAGCGGGAGGGTCCTACAATGAGCAGTTCTTC.

The CDR3 loop reads CASMGLAGGRADTQYF. CDR3 nucleotide sequence: TGTGCCAGCATGGGACTAGCGGGGGGGCGCGCAGATACGCAGTATTTT. The chain recombines TRBV2 with TRBJ2-3; 16 bases line up with TRBD2. V was pared by 7 bases and J by 4 bases, with 5 bases of the junction left unmatched. CDR1 and CDR2 from the germline V gene are SNHLY and FYNNEI. CDR3 length: 16 amino acids.

The J gene is TRBJ2-5, the V gene TRBV15; maybe TRBD2 (6 bases). The CDR3 covers 12 residues. Trimming shortened V by 3 bases and J by 5 bases, and 7 bases separated the two germline ends. The germline V gene has CDR1 LNHNV and CDR2 YYDKDF (reference sequence). The CDR3 region is CATSRRGETQYF. CDR3 coding DNA: TGTGCCACCAGCAGGCGGGGTGAGACCCAGTACTTC.

This clone was detected only once. This chain connects TRBV19 to TRBJ1-5; D possibly corresponds to TRBD1 (6 bases). CDR3 length: 13 residues. Trimming left V 2 bases short and J 6 bases short, with 8 bases between. Germline V CDR1 and CDR2: LNHDA, SQIVND (reference sequence). The CDR3 is CASSITGRQPQHF. Here the CDR3 DNA reads TGTGCCAGTAGTATAACAGGGCGTCAGCCCCAGCATTTT.

This chain uses TRBV7-2 with TRBJ1-6, with D possibly TRBD1 on 5 matching bases. The CDR3 has 13 residues. The V and J ends lost 5 bases and 8 bases respectively, with 10 bases between them. Germline assignment: CDR1 SGHTA and CDR2 FQGNSA. The CDR3 sequence: CASSPRGDSPLHF. The CDR3 coding sequence is TGTGCCAGCAGCCCTCGGGGGGATTCACCCCTCCACTTT.

This clone appeared once. This chain uses TRBV27 with TRBJ2-3; 14 bases line up with TRBD2. The germline gives CDR1 MNHEY, CDR2 SMNVEV (reference sequence). CDR3 size: 17 residues. V shed 3 bases and J 8 bases; nucleotides not matched to a gene: 10. DNA of the CDR3: TGTGCCAGCAGTTTGGGGAGACTAGCGGGAGGGCCGGGTACGCAGTATTTT. Its protein is CASSLGRLAGGPGTQYF.

This sequence joins TRBV7-2 and TRBJ2-2, with 7 bases aligning to TRBD2. The CDR3 sequence is 15 residues long. Germline-derived CDR1 and CDR2 are SGHTA and FQGNSA. With 5 bases clipped from V and 6 bases from J, the junction kept 9 bases outside the gene matches. CDR3: CASSPRTSLPGELFF. The CDR3 DNA follows: TGTGCCAGCAGCCCCCGGACTAGTCTTCCCGGGGAGCTGTTTTTT.

J is TRBJ2-4 and V is TRBV9; D is uncertain. The CDR3 spans 13 residues. Trimming removed 1 base from V and 7 bases from J, with 9 bases in between. CDR1 is SGDLS, CDR2 YYNGEE, per germline. CDR3 nucleotide sequence: TGTGCCAGCAGCGTAAGACCCGGGAACATTCAGTACTTC. Its translation is CASSVRPGNIQYF.

Here the CDR3 DNA reads TGTGCCAGTGGGACAGGCCGTAATGAAAAACTGTTTTTT. Translation gives CASGTGRNEKLFF. The V and J genes are TRBV19 and TRBJ1-4; 8 bases align to TRBD1. Germline lookup yields CDR1 LNHDA and CDR2 SQIVND (reference sequence). CDR3 length: 13 amino acids. The V segment lost 8 bases and the J segment 4 bases; nucleotides outside the gene matches: 3.

V is TRBV19 and J is TRBJ2-7, with D possibly TRBD1 on 7 matching bases. Looked up from germline, CDR1 is LNHDA and CDR2 is SQIVND (reference sequence). Trimming cost V 1 base and J 3 bases, with 13 bases left between them. This CDR3 is built from 15 residues. For the CDR3, the DNA is TGTGCCAGTAGTATAGTTGCGGGACAGAACTACGAGCAGTACTTC. Amino acids: CASSIVAGQNYEQYF.

V gene TRBV30 combines with J gene TRBJ1-4; TRBD1 is a possible D gene (5 bases). The V and J ends lost 1 base and 7 bases respectively, with 13 bases between them. The germline V gene encodes CDR1 GTSNPN and CDR2 SVGIG (reference sequence). The CDR3 spans 14 residues. The CDR3 DNA reads as TGTGCCTGGAGTGCAGGGCTCTTACGTGAAAAACTGTTTTTT. Its translation: CAWSAGLLREKLFF.

V is TRBV2 and J is TRBJ2-7; TRBD1 matches 9 bases. Germline V gives CDR1 SNHLY, CDR2 FYNNEI. This CDR3 contains 17 residues. V lost 5 bases and J lost 4; bases outside the gene matches: 15. This chain's CDR3 is CASSPNPGTGRLYEQYF. CDR3 DNA: TGTGCCAGCAGTCCAAACCCGGGGACAGGGAGATTATACGAGCAGTACTTC. The full variable domain, completed using reference TRBV2 and TRBJ2-7, is EPEVTQTPSHQVTQMGQEVILRCVPISNHLYFYWYRQILGQKVEFLVSFYNNEISEKSEIFDDQFSVERPDGSNFTLKIRSTKLEDSAMYFCASSPNPGTGRLYEQYFGPGTRLTVT.

The chain joins TRBV7-9 to TRBJ1-5, with TRBD1 matching 7 bases. The CDR3 length is 15 residues. The ends lost 6 bases at V and 2 bases at J; junction bases unmatched: 7. Per germline, CDR1 SEHNR and CDR2 FQNEAQ (reference sequence). In DNA, the CDR3 is TGTGCCAGCAGTTTCACAGGGGATCGCAATCAGCCCCAGCATTTT. Protein sequence: CASSFTGDRNQPQHF.

Of note for this clone: The germline gene is not matched at one end of the junction; a read error may be the cause. The chain recombines TRBV5-5 with TRBJ1-1; a weak D match, TRBD1 (6 bases). The CDR3 runs 13 residues. Germline CDR1 is SGHKS and CDR2 is YYEKEE (reference sequence). The CDR3 spells CASSLSRDTEAFF. The DNA of the CDR3 is TGTGCCAGCAGCTTGTCAAGGGACACCGAAGCTTTCTTT.

V usage is TRBV4-1 and J usage is TRBJ1-6; 10 bases agree with TRBD1. The CDR3 is 16 amino acids. Germline V lookup: CDR1 MGHRA, CDR2 YSYEKL. V was pared by 4 bases and J by 7 bases, with 7 bases of the junction left unmatched. The CDR3 loop reads CASSPHRDRGNSPLHF. The CDR3 DNA follows: TGCGCCAGCAGCCCGCACCGGGACAGGGGAAATTCACCCCTCCACTTT.